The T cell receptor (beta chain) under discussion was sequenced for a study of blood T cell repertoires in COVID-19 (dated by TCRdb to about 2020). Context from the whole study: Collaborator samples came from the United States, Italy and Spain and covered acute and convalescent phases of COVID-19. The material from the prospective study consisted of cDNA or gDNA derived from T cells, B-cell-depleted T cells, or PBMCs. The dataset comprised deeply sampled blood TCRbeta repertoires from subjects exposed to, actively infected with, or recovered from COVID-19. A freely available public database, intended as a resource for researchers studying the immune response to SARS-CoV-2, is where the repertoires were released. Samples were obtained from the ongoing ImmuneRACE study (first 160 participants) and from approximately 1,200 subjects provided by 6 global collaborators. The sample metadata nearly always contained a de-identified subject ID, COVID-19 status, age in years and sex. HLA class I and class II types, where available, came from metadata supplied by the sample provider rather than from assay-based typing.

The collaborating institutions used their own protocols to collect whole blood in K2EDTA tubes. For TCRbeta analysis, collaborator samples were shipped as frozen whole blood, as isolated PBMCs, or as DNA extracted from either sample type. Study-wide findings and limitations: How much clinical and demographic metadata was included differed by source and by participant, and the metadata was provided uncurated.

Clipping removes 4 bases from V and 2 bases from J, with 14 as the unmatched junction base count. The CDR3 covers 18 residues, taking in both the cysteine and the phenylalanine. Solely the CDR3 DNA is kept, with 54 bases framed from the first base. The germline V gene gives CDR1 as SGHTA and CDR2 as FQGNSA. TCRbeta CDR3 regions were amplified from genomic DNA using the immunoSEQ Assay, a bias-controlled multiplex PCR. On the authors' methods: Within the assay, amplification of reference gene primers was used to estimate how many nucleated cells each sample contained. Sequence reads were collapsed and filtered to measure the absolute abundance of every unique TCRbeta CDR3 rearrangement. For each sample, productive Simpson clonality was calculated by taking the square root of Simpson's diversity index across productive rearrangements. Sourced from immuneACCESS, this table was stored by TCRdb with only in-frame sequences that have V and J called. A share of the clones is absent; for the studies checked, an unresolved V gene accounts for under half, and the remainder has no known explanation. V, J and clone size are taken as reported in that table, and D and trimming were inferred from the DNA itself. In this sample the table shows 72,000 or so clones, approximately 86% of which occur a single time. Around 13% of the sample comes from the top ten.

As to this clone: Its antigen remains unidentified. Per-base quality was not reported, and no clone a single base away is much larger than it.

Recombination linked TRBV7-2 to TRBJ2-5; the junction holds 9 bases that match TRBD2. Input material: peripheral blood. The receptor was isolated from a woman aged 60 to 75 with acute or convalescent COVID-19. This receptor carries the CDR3 CASSYTILAGGRQETQYF. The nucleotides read TGTGCCAGCAGCTACACGATTTTGGCGGGGGGGCGTCAAGAGACCCAGTACTTC. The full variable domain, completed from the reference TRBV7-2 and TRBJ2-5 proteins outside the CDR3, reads GAGVSQSPSNKVTEKGKDVELRCDPISGHTALYWYRQSLGQGLEFLIYFQGNSAPDKSGLPSDRFSAERTGGSVSTLTIQRTQQEDSAVYLCASSYTILAGGRQETQYFGPGTRLLVL.